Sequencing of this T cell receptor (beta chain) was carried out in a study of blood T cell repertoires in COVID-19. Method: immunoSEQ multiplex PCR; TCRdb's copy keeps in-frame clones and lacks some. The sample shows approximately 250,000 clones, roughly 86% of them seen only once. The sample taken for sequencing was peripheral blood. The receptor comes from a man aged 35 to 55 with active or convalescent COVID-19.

CDR3 nucleotides: TGTGCCAGCAGTTTTGGGAGAGATCAGCCCCAGCATTTT. As protein: CASSFGRDQPQHF. The rearrangement links TRBV27 to TRBJ1-5, with D uncertain. The CDR3 has 13 amino acids. The germline V and J ends were trimmed by 3 bases and 5 bases, with 8 bases remaining between them. Germline V lookup: CDR1 MNHEY, CDR2 SMNVEV (reference sequence).